These 15 T cell receptor beta chains came from one sample sequenced in a study of T cell responses to AZD1222 COVID-19 vaccine. Profiled with immunoSEQ multiplex PCR; TCRdb holds only in-frame clones, not every one. The sample consists of fewer than 150,000 clones, approximately 94% of them appearing once. The sequences come from peripheral blood, collected on day 0 of AZD1222 vaccination. The receptors derive from an adult in good health.

The chain couples TRBV2 to TRBJ1-6, with 7 positions matching TRBD1. CDR1 is SNHLY, CDR2 FYNNEI, per germline. The CDR3 contains 14 residues. Germline trimming cut 4 bases from V and 7 bases from J; bases unmatched to any gene: 4. The CDR3 bases are TGTGCCAGCAGTGTTTTACAGGGGAATTCACCCCTCCACTTT. Amino acids: CASSVLQGNSPLHF.

The chain links TRBV30 to TRBJ2-5, with a possible D match to TRBD2 (6 bases). The CDR3 totals 15 residues. V dropped 4 bases and J dropped 0 bases, with 15 bases sitting between them. The germline CDR1 and CDR2 sequences are GTSNPN and SVGIG (reference sequence). In DNA, the CDR3 is TGTGCCTGGATGCGGGTAGCGGATTACCAAGAGACCCAGTACTTC. Translation: CAWMRVADYQETQYF.

This chain links TRBV21-1 with TRBJ1-6; the table assigns TRBD1, which was not confirmed against the DNA. TRBV21-1 is recorded as a pseudogene. CDR3 length: 13 residues. Here the CDR3 reads CASRPDRAAPLHF. Written as DNA, the CDR3 is TGTGCCAGCAGACCGGACAGGGCAGCACCCCTCCACTTT.

The chain links TRBV20-1 to TRBJ2-3; weak D call: TRBD1 (6 bases). V lost 3 bases, J lost 5 bases, and 18 bases lay in between. This CDR3 is 15 amino acids long. Germline V CDR1 and CDR2: DFQATT, SNEGSKA (reference sequence). CDR3 in DNA: TGCAGTGCTAGTGATGCAGGGGAAAAAAAAGATACGCAGTATTTT. It yields the protein CSASDAGEKKDTQYF.

V gene TRBV5-1 combines with J gene TRBJ1-1; maybe TRBD1 (5 bases). Germline V lookup: CDR1 SGHRS, CDR2 YFSETQ. The V and J ends lost 0 bases and 6 bases respectively, with 9 bases between them. This CDR3 comprises 13 residues. The CDR3 bases are TGCGCCAGCAGCTTGGGTTCCAGGGCTGAAGCTTTCTTT. Its translation: CASSLGSRAEAFF.

This clone appeared a few times. The CDR3 sequence is CASSLDGGSSYEQYF. CDR3 nucleotides: TGCGCCAGCAGCTTGGACGGGGGTAGCTCCTACGAGCAGTACTTC. This chain uses TRBV5-1 with TRBJ2-7, with a weak D call TRBD2 (6 bases). V dropped 0 bases and J dropped 0 bases, with 10 bases sitting between them. The CDR3 spans 15 residues. Germline assignment: CDR1 SGHRS and CDR2 YFSETQ.

The rearrangement joins TRBV5-1 to TRBJ2-2; D is ambiguous. The germline CDR1 and CDR2 sequences are SGHRS and YFSETQ. Trimming stripped 0 bases from V and 2 bases from J, with 11 bases between. The CDR3 is 16 residues long. In DNA, the CDR3 is TGCGCCAGCAGCTTGGAAGGTCTAGTAAACACCGGGGAGCTGTTTTTT. The encoded protein is CASSLEGLVNTGELFF.

Concerning this clone itself: One end of the junction does not line up with germline, which may come from a read error. The V call is TRBV6-5, the J call TRBJ1-4; D gene unclear. The CDR3 runs to 12 residues. Germline CDR1 reads MNHEY; CDR2 reads SVGAGI. For the CDR3, the DNA is TGTGCCAGCCGGGGTCCTAGCCCCAACCTTATTTTT. This codes for CASRGPSPNLIF.

The chain carries TRBV5-6 and TRBJ1-2; 7 nucleotides match TRBD1. This CDR3 spans 13 amino acids. Losses at the gene ends were 4 bases for V and 8 bases for J; bases not matched to a gene: 8. Germline assignment: CDR1 SGHDT and CDR2 YYEEEE. CDR3 DNA sequence: TGTGCCAGCAGCAAGACAGGGATTGGCGGCTACACCTTC. It codes for CASSKTGIGGYTF.

The rearrangement uses TRBV7-2 and TRBJ1-2; D perhaps matches TRBD1 (6 bases). The germline V gene has CDR1 SGHTA and CDR2 FQGNSA. This CDR3 has 16 residues. Trimming cost V 2 bases and J 5 bases, with 18 bases left between them. In nucleotides, the CDR3 is TGTGCCAGCAGCTTATTATCGGCAGGGGACTTTTATGGCTACACCTTC. As protein: CASSLLSAGDFYGYTF.

The rearrangement uses TRBV14 and TRBJ1-2; 12 bases agree with TRBD1. Germline-derived CDR1 and CDR2 are SGHDN and FVKESK. The CDR3 runs to 21 residues. The trim removed 4 bases at V and 4 bases at J, leaving 22 bases unmatched. The DNA for the CDR3 is TGTGCCAGCAGCCTAAGAAATACCCGAGGGACAGGGGGCGCGAGATCCTATGGCTACACCTTC. Amino acid sequence: CASSLRNTRGTGGARSYGYTF.

This chain uses TRBV3-1 (or the pseudogene TRBV3-2) with TRBJ1-4; D is uncertain. The CDR3 runs to 16 residues. Germline-derived CDR1 and CDR2 are LGHDT and YNNKEL (reference sequence). V lost 0 bases and J 8 bases, leaving 16 bases between the germline ends. CDR3 bases: TGTGCCAGCAGCCAAGATCGTGGCGGGGATTGGGAAAAACTGTTTTTT. This gives the protein CASSQDRGGDWEKLFF.

The chain recombines TRBV15 with TRBJ1-1; 8 nucleotides match TRBD1. The germline V gene has CDR1 LNHNV and CDR2 YYDKDF (reference sequence). V lost 1 base and J lost 0; bases outside the gene matches: 4. This CDR3 spans 16 amino acids. CDR3 in DNA: TGTGCCACCAGCAGAGTGCAGGGGGCGCTGAACACTGAAGCTTTCTTT. This gives the protein CATSRVQGALNTEAFF.

This clone appeared once. The J gene is TRBJ1-5, the V gene TRBV24-1; D gene uncertain. The germline V and J ends were trimmed by 2 bases and 4 bases, with 2 bases remaining between them. Germline V gene data show CDR1 as KGHDR and CDR2 as SFDVKD. CDR3 length equals 12 residues. CDR3 sequence: CATSDSNQPQHF. CDR3 sequence (DNA): TGTGCCACCAGTGATTCTAATCAGCCCCAGCATTTT.

The chain links TRBV7-9 to TRBJ2-7, with D hard to call. The CDR3 is 12 amino acids. Germline assignment: CDR1 SEHNR and CDR2 FQNEAQ (reference sequence). V was clipped by 3 bases and J by 2 bases, with 5 bases between them. The CDR3 region has the DNA TGTGCCAGCAGCTTCGGAACCTACGAGCAGTACTTC. Its protein is CASSFGTYEQYF.